The 26 T cell receptor beta chains below were found in one sample sequenced in a study of blood T cell repertoires in COVID-19. Clones were read by immunoSEQ multiplex PCR, and TCRdb kept only the in-frame ones, dropping some. The data contain about 82,000 clones, roughly 80% of them singletons. Sequencing input: peripheral blood. Every receptor here comes from a man aged 80 or over with active or convalescent COVID-19.

This clone was counted between two and nine times. The J gene is TRBJ1-4, the V gene TRBV7-6, with a possible D match to TRBD1 (5 bases). The CDR3 has 15 amino acids. Germline CDR1 SGHVS, CDR2 FNYEAQ. Trimming pared 1 base from V and 8 bases from J, leaving 14 bases between. CDR3 residues: CASSLGAGSWEKLFF. The CDR3 region has the DNA TGTGCCAGCAGCTTAGGGGCAGGGTCGTGGGAAAAACTGTTTTTT.

The chain uses TRBV24-1 and TRBJ2-3; 8 nucleotides line up with TRBD1. V lost 4 bases, J lost 2 bases, and 7 bases stayed unmatched. CDR1 and CDR2 (germline): KGHDR, SFDVKD. This CDR3 is built from 16 residues. CDR3 nucleotides: TGTGCCACCAGTGAGGCCAGGGGGCCCCACACAGATACGCAGTATTTT. It codes for CATSEARGPHTDTQYF.

This chain connects TRBV11-2 to TRBJ1-1; 8 bases fit TRBD1. Germline CDR1 reads SGHAT; CDR2 reads FQNNGV. The junction had 5 bases not matched to a gene; V was cut back by 4 bases and J by 1 base. The CDR3 extends over 15 amino acids. The CDR3 coding sequence is TGTGCCAGCAGCTGGCGGACAGGGCAGAACACTGAAGCTTTCTTT. It codes for CASSWRTGQNTEAFF.

This clone was seen a single time. The chain uses TRBV3-1 (or the pseudogene TRBV3-2) and TRBJ2-2, with 9 bases fitting TRBD2. V lost 4 bases, J lost 4 bases, and 10 bases stayed unmatched. The CDR3 consists of 17 residues. From germline, CDR1 is LGHDT and CDR2 YNNKEL (reference sequence). CDR3 loop: CASSRRGREGSTGELFF. The CDR3 nucleotides are TGTGCCAGCAGCCGACGGGGGCGGGAGGGGTCCACCGGGGAGCTGTTTTTT.

V gene TRBV30 combines with J gene TRBJ2-2; 10 bases agree with TRBD1. The ends lost 1 base at V and 4 bases at J; junction bases unmatched: 3. Germline V gene lookup returns CDR1 GTSNPN and CDR2 SVGIG (reference sequence). The CDR3 extends over 15 amino acids. CDR3 loop: CAWSGGTGVTGELFF. The DNA of the CDR3 is TGTGCCTGGAGTGGCGGGACAGGGGTCACCGGGGAGCTGTTTTTT.

The chain couples TRBV19 to TRBJ1-4, with D uncertain. V shed 6 bases and J shed 0 bases, with 11 bases lying between them. CDR3 size: 15 residues. In germline, CDR1 is LNHDA, CDR2 SQIVND (reference sequence). This CDR3 is CASSSFMSTNEKLFF. The CDR3 DNA reads TGTGCCAGTAGCTCCTTTATGTCAACTAATGAAAAACTGTTTTTT.

The V gene is TRBV18, the J gene TRBJ2-5; D not resolved. There are 16 residues in the CDR3. The V end was cut by 3 bases, the J end by 2 bases, with 16 bases between. The germline CDR1 and CDR2 sequences are KGHSH and LQKENI. The CDR3 sequence: CASSPSSALKQETQYF. CDR3 sequence (DNA): TGTGCCAGCTCACCTTCCAGCGCCCTCAAACAAGAGACCCAGTACTTC.

The V call is TRBV7-2, the J call TRBJ2-7; D remains unclear. Trimming pared 1 base from V and 0 bases from J, leaving 7 bases between. CDR1 SGHTA and CDR2 FQGNSA come from the germline V gene. The CDR3 is made up of 14 amino acids. The CDR3 here is CASSLGAGSYEQYV. The CDR3 DNA sequence: TGTGCCAGCAGCTTAGGAGCAGGCTCCTACGAGCAGTACGTC.

The rearrangement uses TRBV5-4 and TRBJ1-3, with D unclear. Germline loops: CDR1 SGHNT, CDR2 YYREEE (reference sequence). V was pared by 0 bases and J by 4 bases, with 8 bases between. The CDR3 consists of 14 residues. Here the CDR3 reads CASSLDSSGNTIYF. The CDR3 DNA follows: TGTGCCAGCAGCTTGGATTCTTCGGGAAACACCATATATTTT.

This sequence joins TRBV28 and TRBJ1-4; weak D call: TRBD1 (6 bases). The ends were cut back, 7 bases at V and 3 bases at J, with 12 bases in the middle. This CDR3 has 14 amino acids. CDR1 is MDHEN, CDR2 SYDVKM, per germline. In nucleotides, the CDR3 is TGTGCCAGCAAGGGGGGGCTATCTAATGAAAAACTGTTTTTT. Translation: CASKGGLSNEKLFF.

This clone was seen once. The chain joins TRBV19 to TRBJ2-2, with 10 bases that match TRBD1. Germline loops: CDR1 LNHDA, CDR2 SQIVND (reference sequence). This CDR3 region has 17 residues. The V and J ends lost 5 bases and 5 bases, in that order; junction bases with no gene match: 11. CDR3 loop: CASSWAGTGVGTGELFF. The DNA of the CDR3 is TGTGCCAGTAGTTGGGCCGGGACAGGGGTCGGGACCGGGGAGCTGTTTTTT.

The chain uses TRBV5-1 and TRBJ1-1, with 7 bases lining up with TRBD1. This CDR3 is 16 amino acids long. Losses at the gene ends were 0 bases for V and 0 bases for J; bases not matched to a gene: 5. Germline CDR1 reads SGHRS; CDR2 reads YFSETQ. The chain's CDR3 is CASSLVGDRLNTEAFF. CDR3 coding DNA: TGCGCCAGCAGCTTGGTAGGGGACAGATTGAACACTGAAGCTTTCTTT.

This chain uses TRBV5-1 with TRBJ2-6, with 13 bases identical to TRBD2. The germline gives CDR1 SGHRS, CDR2 YFSETQ. V shed 4 bases and J 1 base; nucleotides not matched to a gene: 5. This CDR3 is 18 amino acids long. The CDR3 region is CASSTGTSGNSGANVLTF. CDR3 DNA sequence: TGCGCCAGCAGCACGGGGACTAGCGGGAATTCTGGGGCCAACGTCCTGACTTTC.

The chain employs TRBV18 and TRBJ2-7; weak D call: TRBD1 (6 bases). The germline CDR1 and CDR2 sequences are KGHSH and LQKENI. The CDR3 spans 11 residues. The ends were cut back, 4 bases at V and 7 bases at J, with 8 bases in the middle. The CDR3 sequence is CASSLGQEQYV. DNA of the CDR3: TGTGCCAGCTCACTCGGACAGGAGCAGTACGTC.

This clone is a singleton in its sample. The chain couples TRBV6-5 to TRBJ2-2; D might be TRBD1 (6 bases). Germline-derived CDR1 and CDR2 are MNHEY and SVGAGI. CDR3 length: 14 residues. The V end was cut by 5 bases, the J end by 7 bases, with 14 bases between. CDR3 nucleotides: TGTGCCAGCAGTCCCCGTACAGGGATCGGGGAGCTGTTTTTT. It encodes CASSPRTGIGELFF.

The chain couples TRBV3-1 (or the pseudogene TRBV3-2) to TRBJ2-3, with D perhaps matching TRBD1 (6 bases). V was trimmed by 3 bases and J by 4 bases, leaving 8 bases between them. The germline V gene has CDR1 LGHDT and CDR2 YNNKEL (reference sequence). CDR3 length: 13 residues. The CDR3 here is CASSQGAPDTQYF. The CDR3 nucleotides are TGTGCCAGCAGCCAGGGGGCTCCAGATACGCAGTATTTT.

The chain recombines TRBV19 with TRBJ2-1; 10 positions match TRBD2. The CDR3 extends over 16 amino acids. V was clipped by 7 bases and J by 2 bases; unmatched bases: 8. Per germline, CDR1 LNHDA and CDR2 SQIVND (reference sequence). The CDR3 sequence: CASTSPLAGAYNEQFF. CDR3 DNA sequence: TGTGCCAGTACCTCGCCCCTAGCGGGGGCCTACAATGAGCAGTTCTTC.

This rearrangement joins TRBV6-1 to TRBJ2-7; 7 nucleotides agree with TRBD1. This CDR3 comprises 13 residues. Per the germline V gene, CDR1 is MNHNS and CDR2 is SASEGT. The J segment lost 9 bases and the V segment lost 2 bases, leaving 7 bases of the junction unmatched. The CDR3 bases are TGTGCCAGCAGTGAACTAGACAGGGAGTGGCAGTACGTC. The encoded protein is CASSELDREWQYV.

This clone was seen a single time. The CDR3 protein is CASSFLNYGYTF. CDR3 in DNA: TGTGCCAGCAGTTTCCTTAACTATGGCTACACCTTC. The V gene is TRBV27, the J gene TRBJ1-2; D gene ambiguous. Per the germline V gene, CDR1 is MNHEY and CDR2 is SMNVEV (reference sequence). The CDR3 consists of 12 residues. Trimming stripped 3 bases from V and 1 base from J, with 3 bases between.

The V and J genes are TRBV5-4 and TRBJ2-1; 7 positions agree with TRBD2. This CDR3 has 16 residues. The trim removed 4 bases at V and 6 bases at J, leaving 13 bases unmatched. Germline lookup yields CDR1 SGHNT and CDR2 YYREEE (reference sequence). The DNA of the CDR3 is TGTGCCAGCAGCGCCGCCTCTAGCGGTGGAAGCAATGAGCAGTTCTTC. Residues: CASSAASSGGSNEQFF. The full variable domain, with the rest looked up from reference TRBV5-4 and TRBJ2-1, is ETGVTQSPTHLIKTRGQQVTLRCSSQSGHNTVSWYQQALGQGPQFIFQYYREEENGRGNFPPRFSGLQFPNYSSELNVNALELDDSALYLCASSAASSGGSNEQFFGPGTRLTVL.

This chain joins TRBV3-1 (or the pseudogene TRBV3-2) and TRBJ1-1; tentatively, D is TRBD1 (5 bases). The germline V gene encodes CDR1 LGHDT and CDR2 YNNKEL (reference sequence). The CDR3 sequence is 14 residues long. V was clipped by 3 bases and J by 1 base, with 9 bases between them. The CDR3 coding sequence is TGTGCCAGCAGCCACCTCCAGGGGAACACTGAAGCTTTCTTT. Amino acid sequence: CASSHLQGNTEAFF.

The chain is built from TRBV21-1 and TRBJ2-7; TRBD2, the table's D call, was not compared with the DNA. TRBV21-1 is designated a pseudogene. CDR3 length equals 12 residues. CDR3 region: CASSNRVHEQYV. The CDR3 DNA sequence: TGTGCCAGCAGCAACCGTGTTCACGAGCAGTACGTC.

This chain joins TRBV28 and TRBJ2-4, with 7 positions matching TRBD1. V was clipped by 8 bases and J by 0 bases; unmatched bases: 13. This CDR3 contains 17 residues. CDR1 is MDHEN and CDR2 is SYDVKM in the germline V gene. CDR3 loop: CASLGQDSILAKNIQYF. The CDR3 DNA reads TGTGCCAGCCTAGGACAGGACTCAATACTAGCCAAAAACATTCAGTACTTC.

The chain has TRBV4-1 and TRBJ1-5, with TRBD1 matching over 8 bases. Unmatched junction bases numbered 6, after V lost 3 bases and J lost 5 bases. This CDR3 is built from 15 residues. The V gene's germline CDR1 is MGHRA and CDR2 YSYEKL. CDR3 nucleotides: TGCGCCAGCAGCCAGGCAGACAGGGGTGATCAGCCCCAGCATTTT. Its protein is CASSQADRGDQPQHF.

The chain links TRBV18 to TRBJ2-1, with a weak D call TRBD2 (6 bases). The CDR3 spans 17 residues. Trimming removed 4 bases from V and 0 bases from J, with 16 bases in between. Germline V gene sequence: CDR1 KGHSH, CDR2 LQKENI. CDR3 residues: CASSRDGTGVSYNEQFF. DNA of the CDR3: TGTGCCAGCTCACGGGACGGGACGGGAGTCTCCTACAATGAGCAGTTCTTC.

This chain joins TRBV7-2 and TRBJ1-1; D is unclear. V was pared by 3 bases and J by 6 bases, with 17 bases between. Germline CDR1 reads SGHTA; CDR2 reads FQGNSA. This CDR3 contains 15 residues. This CDR3 reads CASSFARLSGAEAFF. The CDR3 DNA follows: TGTGCCAGCAGCTTTGCTAGGCTCAGCGGGGCTGAAGCTTTCTTT.